These T cell receptor beta chains were read from a single sample in a study of long-term antiretroviral therapy in people with HIV. Method: immunoSEQ multiplex PCR; TCRdb's copy keeps in-frame clones and lacks some. The sample lists about 39,000 clones, more than 80% occurring once. Sequencing was performed on unsorted PBMCs, taken 3.1 years after starting antiretroviral therapy. The source is a woman aged 50 to 65 with HIV. Both conserved end residues are part of each CDR3. A D gene is named only where the DNA matches it firmly. Clone size is given for some rows only: seen once, a few or many times, or a class if the clone is expanded.

TGCAGCGTTTTACAGGGGTCCAGCAATCAGCCCCAGCATTTT,CSVLQGSSNQPQHF,TRBV29-1,-,TRBD1,TRBJ1-5
TGTGCCAGCAGCTTAGGTTCTAGCGGGGCTCAAGAGACCCAGTACTTC,CASSLGSSGAQETQYF,TRBV7-2,-,TRBD2,TRBJ2-5
TGTGCCAGCAGTTTTGGTTCCTACGAGCAGTACTTC,CASSFGSYEQYF,TRBV6-6,-,-,TRBJ2-7
TGTGCCATCAGTGAGTCCTCCCAGGGTCATAGCAATCAGCCCCAGCATTTT,CAISESSQGHSNQPQHF,TRBV10-3,-,-,TRBJ1-5
TGTGCCAGCAGCTTTACCGGGACCGAGGGTACTGAAGCTTTCTTT,CASSFTGTEGTEAFF,TRBV7-2,-,-,TRBJ1-1
TGCAGCGTTTTTCTCCCGGGACAGGGCTACGAGCAGTACTTC,CSVFLPGQGYEQYF,TRBV29-1,-,TRBD1,TRBJ2-7
TGTGCCGTCCCGAGGGGGCGAGGCGCCTATAATTCACCCCTCCACTTT,CAVPRGRGAYNSPLHF,TRBV7-2,once,TRBD1,TRBJ1-6
TGTGCCAGCAATGAAAGAGGGGCCTTCTATGGCTACACCTTC,CASNERGAFYGYTF,TRBV2,-,-,TRBJ1-2
TGTGCCAGCAAAAAGGAGATGAACACTGAAGCTTTCTTT,CASKKEMNTEAFF,TRBV6-1,-,-,TRBJ1-1
TGTGCCAGCAGCTTGGACGACTCTGGAAACACCATATATTTT,CASSLDDSGNTIYF,TRBV5-6,few,-,TRBJ1-3
TGCAGCGTCAGGCCCCTGGGGACAGGGCTAAACAATGAGCAGTTCTTC,CSVRPLGTGLNNEQFF,TRBV29-1,-,TRBD1,TRBJ2-1
TGTGCCAGCTCACCGACAGGGGGCACAGATACGCAGTATTTT,CASSPTGGTDTQYF,TRBV18,-,TRBD1,TRBJ2-3
TGTGCCAGCAGCTGGAGTGGGAGGGCTCTGGGCACCGGGGAGCTGTTTTTT,CASSWSGRALGTGELFF,TRBV5-6,-,TRBD2,TRBJ2-2
TGTGCCAGCAGTTACTCAGACCCAATACAAGAGACCCAGTACTTC,CASSYSDPIQETQYF,TRBV6-5,-,-,TRBJ2-5
TGTGCCAGCTCACCGGGGACAGGAAGCCAAGAGACCCAGTACTTC,CASSPGTGSQETQYF,TRBV18,-,TRBD1,TRBJ2-5
TGTGCCAGCAGCTTGGCCGGGACAGACTATGGCTACACCTTC,CASSLAGTDYGYTF,TRBV5-4,-,TRBD1,TRBJ1-2
TGTGCCAGCAGCGAACAGGGGGCCGGCAATCAGCCCCAGCATTTT,CASSEQGAGNQPQHF,TRBV6-1,few,TRBD1,TRBJ1-5
TGTGCCAGCGGACTCGGGGACTTGGATAATTCACCCCTCCACTTT,CASGLGDLDNSPLHF,TRBV27,-,-,TRBJ1-6
TGCGCCAGCAGATGGGCGGGACAGGAATACGAGCAGTACTTC,CASRWAGQEYEQYF,TRBV5-1,-,TRBD1,TRBJ2-7
TGCGCCAGCAGCTTGAGTTCCAGGGGAAGAGATACGCAGTATTTT,CASSLSSRGRDTQYF,TRBV5-1,-,-,TRBJ2-3
TGTGCCAGCAGCCCGGTTGGGGGGGGGCCTTGGGGTGAGCAGTTCTTC,CASSPVGGGPWGEQFF,TRBV7-2,-,-,TRBJ2-1
TGTGCCAGCATCGAGGGACAGTCCAAGAACACTGAAGCTTTCTTT,CASIEGQSKNTEAFF,TRBV6-1,-,TRBD1,TRBJ1-1
TGTGCCAGCAGCCTGACAGGGGGCGCGGACTATGGCTACACCTTC,CASSLTGGADYGYTF,TRBV6-5,-,TRBD1,TRBJ1-2
TGTGCCAGCACCGACGGAGAGACCCCTAACGGGGAGCTGTTTTTT,CASTDGETPNGELFF,TRBV6-4,-,-,TRBJ2-2
TGCGCCAGCAGCCCCGGGACAGGGCTACTTGCAACTAATGAAAAACTGTTTTTT,CASSPGTGLLATNEKLFF,TRBV5-1,-,TRBD1,TRBJ1-4
TGTGCCAGCAGTGTCTCGGGACAGTGGAACACTGAAGCTTTCTTT,CASSVSGQWNTEAFF,TRBV11-2,-,TRBD1,TRBJ1-1